A single TCR beta chain is shown here with its context. Its antigen is unidentified. The record originates from a study of vaccination effects on CD4 cells after COVID-19. CD4+ T cells were isolated after less than 13 days of culture. The assay was immunoSEQ multiplex PCR, and TCRdb's table has in-frame clones only and misses some. The sample consists of some 40,000 clones, 82% of them appearing once. The length of the CDR3 is 13 residues. The V end was cut by 6 bases, the J end by 3 bases, with 11 bases between. Looked up from germline, CDR1 is SGHAT and CDR2 is FQNNGV. The sample consisted of CD4+ T cells from PBMCs cultured without peptide, taken before COVID-19 vaccination. The chain combines TRBV11-2 with TRBJ1-1; D unresolved. This clonotype was sampled from a human donor who received a COVID-19 vaccine. CDR3 sequence: CASRPDRYTEAFF. The CDR3 nucleotides read TGTGCCAGCAGACCCGACCGTTACACTGAAGCTTTCTTT.